This T cell receptor beta chain was sequenced during a study of T cells after posttransplantation cyclophosphamide. Study-level points and caveats: Donor CD8+ memory clones often dominated recipient blood repertoires at later times.

This clone has at least ten counts. The target antigen is unknown. Sequencing used immunoSEQ multiplex PCR; TCRdb keeps in-frame clones, though not all of them. There are approximately 41,000 clones in the sample, none observed a single time. The CDR3 consists of 13 residues. V gave up 0 bases and J gave up 5 bases, with 7 bases separating them. Germline-derived CDR1 and CDR2 are MNHEY and SVGAGI. The sequencing input was PBMCs. This TCR was sampled from a middle-aged man in good health, CMV-negative, and a related stem cell transplant donor. The rearrangement joins TRBV6-5 to TRBJ2-5; D is unresolved. The CDR3 nucleotides read TGTGCCAGCAGTTACTCGAGTGGTGAGACCCAGTACTTC. Its translation: CASSYSSGETQYF.